This TCR beta chain was sequenced during a study of T cells in Graves' hyperthyroidism and ophthalmopathy. The CDR3 regions of TCR beta were amplified from RNA transcripts. Initially, a first-round RT-PCR of the TCR CDR3 employed the HTBI primer set. TCRdb re-called the multiplex PCR reads with MiXCR, one entry per CDR3 protein. Of a few hundred thousand distinct CDR3 sequences listed, roughly 15% are singletons. V lost 0 bases to trimming and J lost 2 bases, with 14 bases between them. This CDR3 region has 15 residues. Germline V lookup: CDR1 DFQATT, CDR2 SNEGSKA (reference sequence). Material: blood. The chain recombines TRBV20-1 with TRBJ2-7; D might be TRBD1 (5 bases). The TCR comes from a woman aged 25 to 39 with Graves' ophthalmopathy. CDR3 DNA sequence: TGCAGTGCTAGAGACCTGAGGACAAGTACCTACGAGCAGTACTTC. The encoded protein is CSARDLRTSTYEQYF.